This T cell receptor beta chain is drawn from a study of technical replicates of blood from a few donors. TCRdb's table, derived via immunoSEQ multiplex PCR, lists solely in-frame clones and lacks some. This sample carries under 100,000 clones, about 96% of them seen once, and the ten largest clones take about 0.31%. This CDR3 spans 15 amino acids. V lost 3 bases, J lost 4 bases, and 15 bases lay in between. Germline V gene lookup returns CDR1 SEHNR and CDR2 FQNEAQ (reference sequence). Sequencing was performed on T cells isolated from PBMCs. The clonotype was recovered from a human donor in good health. The V and J genes are TRBV7-9 and TRBJ1-1; TRBD1 is a possible D gene (5 bases). CDR3 loop: CASSLKAGPSTEAFF. The CDR3 DNA is TGTGCCAGCAGCTTGAAGGCAGGGCCAAGCACTGAAGCTTTCTTT.